This entry concerns a single T cell receptor (beta chain). Its antigen is as yet unknown. J lost 11 bases, V lost 4 bases, and 11 bases had no gene match. The germline V gene has CDR1 MDHEN and CDR2 SYDVKM. The CDR3 runs 15 residues. This sample is part of a study of cytomegalovirus exposure and HLA in healthy donors. It was with 60 Vbeta and 13 Jbeta primers that the PCR ran. Only in-frame clones appear in the TCRdb table, and some are missing; sequencing was by immunoSEQ multiplex PCR. The data show approximately 160,000 clones, around 76% seen once. Study-wide results and caveats: Analysis was performed later, and it showed HLA-associated TCR beta chains to be more clonally expanded than equally common others. Most TCR sequences proved rare, with some public TCRs found in many donors. Reports indicate that TCR beta sequences accurately predicted the HLA-A and HLA-B alleles of most subjects.

The material sequenced was PBMCs. This TCR derives from a woman aged 35 to 49 in good health and CMV-seronegative. The chain combines TRBV28 with TRBJ1-5, with TRBD1 identical over 10 bases. The CDR3 sequence is CASSSKGTGVLAQHF. Here the CDR3 DNA reads TGTGCCAGCAGTTCAAAAGGGACAGGGGTTTTGGCCCAGCATTTT.